Included here is one T cell receptor (beta chain) sequence, with context. This record belongs to a study of blood T cell repertoires in COVID-19. The V gene end was trimmed by 5 bases and the J gene end by 3 bases; junction bases not matched to a gene: 9. This CDR3 has 15 amino acids. Germline loops: CDR1 SGHRS, CDR2 YFSETQ. The Seattle patients, enrolled during active infection, were followed longitudinally. As originally analysed: Estimated nucleated cell counts came from reference gene primer amplification. Data came from immunoSEQ multiplex PCR; TCRdb stores just in-frame clones and leaves some out. The DNA gave D and trimming, while V, J and clone size come from that table. Found here are about 68,000 clones, approximately 93% of them singletons; the top ten hold 2.6%.

Sequenced input: peripheral blood. The receptor comes from a man between 45 and 60 years old with COVID-19, enrolled during active disease. The V and J genes are TRBV5-1 and TRBJ2-3; TRBD2 matches at 7 bases. This CDR3 reads CASRAPGLFTDTQYF. CDR3 DNA sequence: TGCGCCAGCAGGGCTCCGGGACTATTTACAGATACGCAGTATTTT.